The next 23 T cell receptor beta chains were all read from a single sample in a study of shared clonotypes between healthy human individuals. Here immunoSEQ multiplex PCR was the method, and the copy in TCRdb shows in-frame clones only, minus some. This table holds over a million clones, around 97% found once. The sequenced sample consisted of naive CD4+ T cells sorted from blood. The sample's subset: CD45RA+ positively selected. All receptors derive from a young man in good health.

CDR3 amino acids: CASSPPGQHYGYTF. The CDR3 coding sequence is TGTGCCAGCAGTCCGCCGGGACAGCACTATGGCTACACCTTC. This sequence joins TRBV27 and TRBJ1-2; TRBD1 matches at 7 bases. J gave up 3 bases and V 5 bases, and 6 bases lay outside the gene matches. Germline V gives CDR1 MNHEY, CDR2 SMNVEV (reference sequence). This CDR3 is 14 amino acids long.

The chain links TRBV7-9 to TRBJ2-1, with D maybe TRBD1 (7 bases). Germline V gives CDR1 SEHNR, CDR2 FQNEAQ (reference sequence). The CDR3 totals 14 residues. The V end was cut by 7 bases, the J end by 6 bases, with 16 bases between. For the CDR3, the DNA is TGTGCCAGCATCGGAGGGGGCCAACGCAATGAGCAGTTCTTC. Protein: CASIGGGQRNEQFF.

The chain links TRBV19 to TRBJ2-5, with 7 bases that match TRBD2. The junction had 10 bases not matched to a gene; V was cut back by 5 bases and J by 1 base. Germline CDR1 LNHDA, CDR2 SQIVND (reference sequence). There are 16 residues in the CDR3. The CDR3 sequence is CASSGHDAGVQETQYF. The CDR3 DNA follows: TGTGCCAGTAGTGGCCACGATGCGGGGGTCCAAGAGACCCAGTACTTC.

This sequence joins TRBV9 and TRBJ2-1, with 7 bases fitting TRBD2. Germline V gene data show CDR1 as SGDLS and CDR2 as YYNGEE. This CDR3 is built from 12 residues. Trimming cost V 0 bases and J 15 bases; bases outside gene matches: 6. The CDR3 region has the DNA TGTGCCAGCAGCGTAGACATCGGGAGGTTGTTCTTC. Residues: CASSVDIGRLFF.

The chain has TRBV30 and TRBJ1-4; TRBD1 might be the D (5 bases). V lost 0 bases, J lost 11 bases, and 19 bases lay in between. CDR1 and CDR2 from the germline V gene are GTSNPN and SVGIG (reference sequence). The CDR3 consists of 15 residues. For the CDR3, the DNA is TGTGCCTGGAGTGTTTCGGGGGGAGGAAGAGGGAAACTGTTTTTT. Translated, it gives CAWSVSGGGRGKLFF.

The rearrangement links TRBV19 to TRBJ2-5; perhaps TRBD2 as D (5 bases). V shed 2 bases and J shed 0 bases, with 7 bases lying between them. This CDR3 is 14 amino acids long. Germline loops: CDR1 LNHDA, CDR2 SQIVND (reference sequence). CDR3 sequence: CASSISGHQETQYF. The CDR3 nucleotides are TGTGCCAGTAGTATAAGCGGACACCAAGAGACCCAGTACTTC. Based on the CDR3 plus reference TRBV19 and TRBJ2-5, the full variable domain is DGGITQSPKYLFRKEGQNVTLSCEQNLNHDAMYWYRQDPGQGLRLIYYSQIVNDFQKGDIAEGYSVSREKKESFPLTVTSAQKNPTAFYLCASSISGHQETQYFGPGTRLLVL.

The chain couples TRBV7-2 to TRBJ2-3, with 8 positions matching TRBD1. This CDR3 is 16 amino acids long. CDR1 SGHTA and CDR2 FQGNSA come from the germline V gene. The V gene end was trimmed by 1 base and the J gene end by 3 bases; junction bases not matched to a gene: 6. CDR3 DNA: TGTGCCAGCAGCTTAGGAAACAGGGGGAGGACAGATACGCAGTATTTT. Its protein product is CASSLGNRGRTDTQYF.

This sequence joins TRBV9 and TRBJ2-5, with TRBD2 as a possible D gene (6 bases). V was cut by 0 bases and J by 1 base, with 10 bases left in between. Germline V lookup: CDR1 SGDLS, CDR2 YYNGEE. CDR3 length equals 15 residues. In DNA form, the CDR3 reads TGTGCCAGCAGCGTAGCTAGCGCGATCCAAGAGACCCAGTACTTC. It is translated as CASSVASAIQETQYF.

The CDR3 here is CASSLTATAQYF. CDR3 sequence (DNA): TGTGCCAGCAGTTTAACCGCTACTGCGCAGTATTTT. The J gene is TRBJ2-3, the V gene TRBV27; D remains unclear. V was shortened by 2 bases and J by 10 bases, with 10 bases between the two germline ends. The CDR3 has 12 amino acids. Germline V gene lookup returns CDR1 MNHEY and CDR2 SMNVEV (reference sequence).

This chain uses TRBV5-4 with TRBJ1-3, with 10 bases matching TRBD1. Trimming cost V 4 bases and J 0 bases; bases outside gene matches: 4. The CDR3 consists of 16 residues. Germline lookup yields CDR1 SGHNT and CDR2 YYREEE (reference sequence). CDR3 residues: CASSPDRGTSGNTIYF. CDR3 nucleotides: TGTGCCAGCAGCCCGGACAGGGGGACCTCTGGAAACACCATATATTTT. The variable domain in full, completed from reference TRBV5-4 and TRBJ1-3, reads ETGVTQSPTHLIKTRGQQVTLRCSSQSGHNTVSWYQQALGQGPQFIFQYYREEENGRGNFPPRFSGLQFPNYSSELNVNALELDDSALYLCASSPDRGTSGNTIYFGEGSWLTVV.

A note on this clone: Sequence at one end of the junction differs from germline and may be a read error. The V and J genes are TRBV19 and TRBJ2-2, with 7 nucleotides matching TRBD1. Per germline, CDR1 LNHDA and CDR2 SQIVND (reference sequence). The CDR3 loop spans 15 amino acids. CDR3 in amino acids: CASNIMTGSVGELFF. The CDR3 DNA follows: TGTGCCAGTAATATAATGACAGGGAGCGTTGGGGAGCTGTTTTTT.

The chain is built from TRBV28 and TRBJ2-1, with 11 bases fitting TRBD2. Germline CDR1 is MDHEN and CDR2 is SYDVKM. Losses at the gene ends were 6 bases for V and 7 bases for J; bases not matched to a gene: 14. CDR3 length: 17 residues. In DNA form, the CDR3 reads TGTGCCAGCAGACCCACTAGCGGGAGAAGGGCTAAGAATGAGCAGTTCTTC. Translation gives CASRPTSGRRAKNEQFF.

The chain couples TRBV7-9 to TRBJ2-1; TRBD2 might be the D (6 bases). Trimming pared 1 base from V and 2 bases from J, leaving 15 bases between. The CDR3 extends over 17 amino acids. Germline CDR1 SEHNR, CDR2 FQNEAQ (reference sequence). This CDR3 is CASSLGPLGGAYNEQFF. DNA of the CDR3: TGTGCCAGCAGCTTAGGCCCACTTGGCGGGGCCTACAATGAGCAGTTCTTC.

V gene TRBV7-2 combines with J gene TRBJ1-1; 7 bases match TRBD1. Unmatched junction bases numbered 4, after V lost 8 bases and J lost 1 base. Germline-derived CDR1 and CDR2 are SGHTA and FQGNSA. CDR3 size: 13 residues. DNA of the CDR3: TGTGCCAGCGGTGGGACAGCGAACACTGAAGCTTTCTTT. Translating gives CASGGTANTEAFF.

In the case of this clone: Distinct nucleotide sequences in the sample also encode this CDR3. This chain joins TRBV28 and TRBJ2-7; D not resolved. Germline-derived CDR1 and CDR2 are MDHEN and SYDVKM. The CDR3 sequence is 11 residues long. Trimming took 6 bases from V and 2 from J, leaving 5 bases between them. The CDR3 region has the DNA TGTGCCAGCAGGGGTCCCTACGAGCAGTACTTC. Its translation: CASRGPYEQYF.

V usage is TRBV18 and J usage is TRBJ1-5, with D perhaps matching TRBD1 (6 bases). This CDR3 region has 13 residues. From germline, CDR1 is KGHSH and CDR2 LQKENI. The germline V and J ends were trimmed by 4 bases and 5 bases, with 9 bases remaining between them. DNA for the CDR3: TGTGCCAGCTCACAGGACAGACATCAGCCCCAGCATTTT. This codes for CASSQDRHQPQHF.

The chain joins TRBV19 to TRBJ2-1; 7 bases agree with TRBD2. With 4 bases clipped from V and 7 bases from J, the junction kept 10 bases outside the gene matches. This CDR3 has 15 residues. Germline CDR1 LNHDA, CDR2 SQIVND (reference sequence). CDR3 nucleotides: TGTGCCAGTAGTAGGGGGGGGTTCGTAGGAAATGAGCAGTTCTTC. Amino acid sequence: CASSRGGFVGNEQFF. The full variable domain, rest sourced from reference TRBV19 and TRBJ2-1, is DGGITQSPKYLFRKEGQNVTLSCEQNLNHDAMYWYRQDPGQGLRLIYYSQIVNDFQKGDIAEGYSVSREKKESFPLTVTSAQKNPTAFYLCASSRGGFVGNEQFFGPGTRLTVL.

V is TRBV28 and J is TRBJ2-5, with 11 bases lining up with TRBD1. The CDR3 is 17 amino acids. CDR1 is MDHEN, CDR2 SYDVKM, per germline. Losses at the gene ends were 1 base for V and 5 bases for J; bases not matched to a gene: 9. CDR3 nucleotide sequence: TGTGCCAGCAGTTTATCTTCCGGGACAGGGGGGTTGGAGACCCAGTACTTC. Residues: CASSLSSGTGGLETQYF.

J is TRBJ2-3 and V is TRBV2; D unclear. The germline V and J ends were trimmed by 5 bases and 3 bases, with 12 bases remaining between them. The CDR3 is 14 residues long. CDR1 is SNHLY and CDR2 is FYNNEI in the germline V gene. The CDR3 loop is CASSKRRSTDTQYF. In DNA form, the CDR3 reads TGTGCCAGCAGTAAACGGAGATCGACAGATACGCAGTATTTT.

About this clone itself: Other DNA variants within this sample encode the same CDR3. This chain joins TRBV29-1 and TRBJ2-5, with a tentative D call TRBD1 (5 bases). CDR3 size: 12 residues. Trimming pared 4 bases from V and 2 bases from J, leaving 8 bases between. CDR1 is SQVTM, CDR2 ANQGSEA, per germline. This CDR3 is CSVGAGQETQYF. The DNA of the CDR3 is TGCAGCGTTGGGGCAGGGCAAGAGACCCAGTACTTC.

This clone appeared once. The chain employs TRBV30 and TRBJ2-3, with D possibly matching TRBD2 (5 bases). Germline V lookup: CDR1 GTSNPN, CDR2 SVGIG (reference sequence). Trimming left V 1 base short and J 3 bases short, with 14 bases between. CDR3 length equals 15 residues. The CDR3 DNA is TGTGCCTGGAGTGGGGTGGCGGGCGCGACAGATACGCAGTATTTT. Translating gives CAWSGVAGATDTQYF.

V usage is TRBV11-2 and J usage is TRBJ2-7; tentatively, D is TRBD2 (6 bases). Trimming cost V 5 bases and J 5 bases, with 13 bases left between them. The V gene's germline CDR1 is SGHAT and CDR2 FQNNGV. The CDR3 consists of 13 residues. CDR3 protein: CASSQNAGNEQYF. CDR3 DNA: TGTGCCAGCAGCCAAAACGCGGGGAACGAGCAGTACTTC.

The chain is built from TRBV5-8 and TRBJ1-4; no clear D. The germline CDR1 and CDR2 sequences are SGHTS and YDEGEE. With 4 bases removed from V and 5 bases from J, the gap between germline ends came to 18 bases. The CDR3 is 16 amino acids. In DNA, the CDR3 is TGTGCCAGCAGCGCCCCGGGCCCCCTGGGGAATGAAAAACTGTTTTTT. It yields the protein CASSAPGPLGNEKLFF.